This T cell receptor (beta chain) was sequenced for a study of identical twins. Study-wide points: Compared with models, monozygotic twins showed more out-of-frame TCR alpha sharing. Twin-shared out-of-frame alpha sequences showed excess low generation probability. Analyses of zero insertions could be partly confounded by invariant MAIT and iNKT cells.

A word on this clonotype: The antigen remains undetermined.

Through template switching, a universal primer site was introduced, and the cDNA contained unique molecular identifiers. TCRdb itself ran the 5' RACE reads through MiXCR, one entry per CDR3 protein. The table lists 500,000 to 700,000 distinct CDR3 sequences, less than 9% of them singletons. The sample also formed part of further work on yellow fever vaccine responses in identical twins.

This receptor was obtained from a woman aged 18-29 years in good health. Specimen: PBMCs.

DNA for the CDR3: TGCGCCAGCAGCGATCCTGACAGGGGGCGTCGAGGCTACACCTTC. Translation: CASSDPDRGRRGYTF. The chain combines TRBV5-1 with TRBJ1-2; 10 bases agree with TRBD1. The V segment lost 4 bases and the J segment 8 bases; nucleotides outside the gene matches: 11. The germline V gene encodes CDR1 SGHRS and CDR2 YFSETQ. The CDR3 contains 15 residues.